The 2 T cell receptor beta chains below come from one sample, sequenced in a study of T cell clonality in common variable immunodeficiency. Findings and limits, study-wide: Reportedly, TCR beta sequences from common variable immunodeficiency showed fewer deletions and N-nucleotide insertions.

These TCRs are of unknown antigen specificity. Data came from immunoSEQ multiplex PCR; TCRdb stores just in-frame clones and leaves some out. The sample has about 34,000 clones, none seen only once. Input material: peripheral blood mononuclear cells. These receptors originate from a human donor with common variable immunodeficiency.

With respect to this clone: The read terminates 3 residues ahead of where the CDR3 ends, so the germline J gene completes it. The J gene is TRBJ1-1, the V gene TRBV18; TRBD1 matches at 10 bases. The CDR3 loop spans 14 amino acids. Looked up from germline, CDR1 is KGHSH and CDR2 is LQKENI. Losses at the gene ends were 4 bases for V and 1 base for J; bases not matched to a gene: 0. The covered CDR3 bases are TGTGCCAGCTCACGGGACAGGGGGAACACTGAA. Residues: CASSRDRGNTE. The CDR3 in full is CASSRDRGNTEAFF.

This clone was counted ten times or more. The CDR3 end is not reached by the read, which stops 3 residues before it; the germline J gene fills it in. The chain is built from TRBV29-1 and TRBJ2-7, with D perhaps TRBD2 (5 bases). Per germline, CDR1 SQVTM and CDR2 ANQGSEA. The CDR3 has 11 amino acids. V was shortened by 6 bases and J by 3 bases, with 9 bases between the two germline ends. This CDR3 reads CSVGLNYEQYF. The CDR3 bases that were read are TGCAGCGTCGGACTGAACTACGAG.